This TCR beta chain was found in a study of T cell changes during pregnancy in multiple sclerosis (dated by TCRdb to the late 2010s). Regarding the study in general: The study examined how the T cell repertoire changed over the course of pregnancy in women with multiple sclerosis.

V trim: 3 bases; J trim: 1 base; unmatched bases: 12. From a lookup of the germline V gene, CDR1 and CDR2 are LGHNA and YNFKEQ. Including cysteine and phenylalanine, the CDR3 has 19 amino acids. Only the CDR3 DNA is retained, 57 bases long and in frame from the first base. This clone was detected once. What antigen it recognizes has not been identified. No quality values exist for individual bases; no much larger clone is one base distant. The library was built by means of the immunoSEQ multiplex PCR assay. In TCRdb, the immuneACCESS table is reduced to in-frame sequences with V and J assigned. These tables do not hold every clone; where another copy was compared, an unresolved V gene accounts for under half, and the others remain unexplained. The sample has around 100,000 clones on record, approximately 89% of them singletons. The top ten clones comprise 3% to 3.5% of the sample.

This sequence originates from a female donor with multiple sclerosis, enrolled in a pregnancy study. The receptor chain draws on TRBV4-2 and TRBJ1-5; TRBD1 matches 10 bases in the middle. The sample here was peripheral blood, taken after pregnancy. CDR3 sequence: CASSHFPDRGDGSNQPQHF. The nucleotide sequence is TGTGCCAGCAGCCACTTCCCGGACAGGGGGGATGGAAGCAATCAGCCCCAGCATTTT.